A selection of T cell receptor beta chains follows, all from one sample in a study of graft-versus-host responses after intestinal transplantation. Antigen specificity for these receptors is unknown. The data were produced by immunoSEQ multiplex PCR, yet TCRdb's version contains in-frame clones alone and is incomplete. There are about 120,000 clones in the sample; 90% occur only once, and approximately 0.18% lies in the top ten. Sequencing was performed on unstimulated CD4+ T cells sorted from spleen or lymph node cells, taken before intestinal transplant. The receptors were sampled from a human donor who received an intestinal transplant. The CDR3 runs from the conserved cysteine through the conserved F or W. A D gene is named only where the DNA matches it firmly. Clone size, where shown, is once, few, many, or a class for clones that have expanded.

abundance	v_gene	j_gene	d_gene	CDR3nt	CDR3aa
NA	TRBV11-2	TRBJ2-6	NA	TGTGCCAGCAGCTTAGTGGGGCGCTCTGGGGCCAACGTCCTGACTTTC	CASSLVGRSGANVLTF
NA	TRBV5-6	TRBJ2-7	NA	TGTGCCAGCAGCTTGAGGGGCGACGAGCAGTACTTC	CASSLRGDEQYF
NA	TRBV19	TRBJ2-3	NA	TGTGCCAGTAGTATAGACGAGGTTCCCCCAGTCAGCACAGATACGCAGTATTTT	CASSIDEVPPVSTDTQYF
NA	TRBV5-5	TRBJ2-2	NA	TGTGCCAGCAGCTACTCAGGGCCAAACACCGGGGAGCTGTTTTTT	CASSYSGPNTGELFF
NA	TRBV7-9	TRBJ2-2	NA	TGTGCCAGCAGCCCGCGGGTGCACACCGGGGAGCTGTTTTTT	CASSPRVHTGELFF
NA	TRBV9	TRBJ1-2	TRBD1	TGTGCCAACAGCGTAACACGGACAGGGTGGGGCTACACCTTC	CANSVTRTGWGYTF
NA	TRBV18	TRBJ2-1	TRBD2	TGTGCCAGCTCACCCCCTCTAGCGGACCTGACCTACAATGAGCAGTTCTTC	CASSPPLADLTYNEQFF
NA	TRBV30	TRBJ2-2	TRBD2	TGTGCCTGGGATGCTAGGGGAGGGTCGAACACCGGGGAGCTGTTTTTT	CAWDARGGSNTGELFF
NA	TRBV5-1	TRBJ2-1	TRBD2	TGCGCCAGCGGGACTAGCGGGAGCTATGAGCAGTTCTTC	CASGTSGSYEQFF
NA	TRBV11-2	TRBJ1-2	NA	TGTGCCAGCAGCTTACTTAATTCTGGCTACACCTTC	CASSLLNSGYTF
NA	TRBV5-1	TRBJ1-1	NA	TGCGCCAGCAGCTTGATAAAGAACACTGAAGCTTTCTTT	CASSLIKNTEAFF
NA	TRBV4-3	TRBJ2-7	TRBD1	TGCGCCAGCAGCCAAGATGGGGACAGTAATTACGAGCAGTACTTC	CASSQDGDSNYEQYF
once	TRBV10-3	TRBJ2-7	NA	TGTGCCATCAGTGAGTCTACGGGGGGCCCTCCAACCTACGAGCAGTACTTC	CAISESTGGPPTYEQYF
NA	TRBV6-1	TRBJ2-1	TRBD2	TGTGCCAGCAGTGATGTTAGCGGGAGTGTCAATGAGCAGTTCTTC	CASSDVSGSVNEQFF
NA	TRBV5-6	TRBJ2-3	TRBD1	TGTGCCAGCAGCTCCGCCGGGACAGGGGGCGCGGGGACAGATACGCAGTATTTT	CASSSAGTGGAGTDTQYF
NA	TRBV5-4	TRBJ2-3	TRBD2	TGTGCCAGCAGATTTTGGGGGGGAGGGTCAGATACGCAGTATTTT	CASRFWGGGSDTQYF
NA	TRBV4-2	TRBJ1-5	NA	TGTGCCAGCAGCCAAGATGGGGGGGTTCAGCCCCAGCATTTT	CASSQDGGVQPQHF
NA	TRBV28	TRBJ1-1	NA	TGTGCCAGCAGCCCAGGTCGCAGGGGCTTGAACACTGAAGCTTTCTTT	CASSPGRRGLNTEAFF
once	TRBV28	TRBJ1-5	NA	TGTGCCAGCAGTTTAGGGAGGGCTAGTGACAATCAGCCCCAGCATTTT	CASSLGRASDNQPQHF
NA	TRBV5-1	TRBJ1-6	TRBD1	TGCGCCAGCAGTCAACAGGGGATAGATTCACCCCTCCACTTT	CASSQQGIDSPLHF
NA	TRBV18	TRBJ1-4	TRBD1	TGTGCCAGCTCACCGTCGCCGGGACAGGTGGGGGAAAAACTGTTTTTT	CASSPSPGQVGEKLFF
NA	TRBV7-9	TRBJ1-1	NA	TGTGCCAGCAGCTTTTCTGCAGGCCCGGCCAAAGCTTTCTTT	CASSFSAGPAKAFF
NA	TRBV29-1	TRBJ2-5	TRBD1	TGCAGCGTTGACGAGGGGGCACAAGAGACCCAGTACTTC	CSVDEGAQETQYF
NA	TRBV2	TRBJ1-1	TRBD1	TGTGCCAGCACTACCGACAGGGGGCGGACTGAAGCTTTCTTT	CASTTDRGRTEAFF
NA	TRBV5-5	TRBJ2-7	TRBD2	TGTGCCAGCAGCTTGGGACTAGCGGGAGCCTACGAGCAGTACTTC	CASSLGLAGAYEQYF
NA	TRBV10-2	TRBJ2-7	TRBD1	TGCGCCAGCACAGGGGGCTACGAGCAGTACTTC	CASTGGYEQYF
NA	TRBV5-5	TRBJ1-2	NA	TGTGCCAGCAGCCTGAGGATTGGCTATGGCTACACCTTC	CASSLRIGYGYTF
NA	TRBV5-6	TRBJ2-7	TRBD1	TGTGCCAGCAGTTACCTGGGGGGACAGGGTCTCTACGAGCAGTACTTC	CASSYLGGQGLYEQYF
few	TRBV4-3	TRBJ2-3	TRBD2	TGCGCCAGCAGCCAAGATTTTAGCGGGGGGCTCACAGATACGCAGTATTTT	CASSQDFSGGLTDTQYF
NA	TRBV9	TRBJ2-3	TRBD2	TGTGCCAGCAGCGTAGCCCTTAGCGGGGTCACAGATACGCAGTATTTT	CASSVALSGVTDTQYF
NA	TRBV19	TRBJ1-2	NA	TGTGCCAGTAGTATGACATCGGTTTATGGCTACACCTTC	CASSMTSVYGYTF
NA	TRBV5-1	TRBJ2-7	TRBD1	TGCGCCAGCAGCGGGGGACAGGGGGCCGAGCAGTACTTC	CASSGGQGAEQYF
NA	TRBV28	TRBJ1-5	TRBD1	TGTGCCAGCAGTTTGGTAGACAGGGATCTCGAAGCCCAGCATTTT	CASSLVDRDLEAQHF
NA	TRBV29-1	TRBJ2-3	TRBD1	TGCAGCGTTGTGCCCCGCAGGGGGCCCACAGATACGCAGTATTTT	CSVVPRRGPTDTQYF
NA	TRBV18	TRBJ2-6	NA	TGTGCCAGCTCCCCTTTAAGGGAGAACGTCCTGACTTTC	CASSPLRENVLTF
NA	TRBV6-1	TRBJ1-2	NA	TGTGCCAGCATCGGGACTTTAGGCCAGAAGCGTGGCTACACCTTC	CASIGTLGQKRGYTF
NA	TRBV6-5	TRBJ1-5	TRBD1	TGTGCCAGCAGCCTGACAGGGGATCAGCCCCAGCATTTT	CASSLTGDQPQHF
NA	TRBV5-1	TRBJ2-7	TRBD2	TGCGCCAGCAGCTTTGGTTTAGCGGGAGTCTCCGAGCAGTACTTC	CASSFGLAGVSEQYF
NA	TRBV9	TRBJ2-3	TRBD2	TGTGCCAGCAGCGTAGCGCTAGCGGGAGGCACAGATACGCAGTATTTT	CASSVALAGGTDTQYF
NA	TRBV15	TRBJ1-1	TRBD1	TGTGCCACCAGGCGAAGAGGGGGCCTGGAGAGTATGAACACTGAAGCTTTCTTT	CATRRRGGLESMNTEAFF
NA	TRBV7-9	TRBJ2-7	NA	TGTGCCAGCAGCTTAGGAGGGTTGGGCTCCTACGAGCAGTACTTC	CASSLGGLGSYEQYF
NA	TRBV28	TRBJ2-7	TRBD2	TGTGCCACGACAGGACTAGCGGGCGAGCAGTACTTC	CATTGLAGEQYF
NA	TRBV2	TRBJ2-3	TRBD1	TGTGCCAGCCGCCGGACGAGGGGGCAGACAGATACGCAGTATTTT	CASRRTRGQTDTQYF
few	TRBV13	TRBJ2-1	TRBD2	TGTGCCAGCAGCCCCCGGGACTACTCAAATGAGCAGTTCTTC	CASSPRDYSNEQFF
NA	TRBV5-6	TRBJ2-1	NA	TGTGCCAGCAGCTTTTGGGGGCAGCTTTACAATGAGCAGTTCTTC	CASSFWGQLYNEQFF
NA	TRBV21-1	TRBJ2-5	NA	TGTGCCAGCAGCAAAGCGCGCAGAACTGGTTCTAGCGGGCAAGAGACCCAGTACTTC	CASSKARRTGSSGQETQYF
once	TRBV18	TRBJ1-5	TRBD1	TGTGCCAGCTCACAGCAGGGGGGCCAGCCCCAGCATTTT	CASSQQGGQPQHF
NA	TRBV7-2	TRBJ1-1	NA	TGTGCCAGCAGCTCTTACCCTGACAGGCGACGCGGGAACACTGAAGCTTTCTTT	CASSSYPDRRRGNTEAFF
NA	TRBV5-8	TRBJ2-7	TRBD2	TGTGCCAGCAGGCGACTAGCGGGAGGGTACGAGCAGTACTTC	CASRRLAGGYEQYF
NA	TRBV2	TRBJ2-7	NA	TGTGCCAGCAGTGCTAGCGCGCCCTACGAGCAGTACTTC	CASSASAPYEQYF
NA	TRBV7-9	TRBJ1-4	TRBD1	TGTGCCAGCACCGCGGACAGGGGGCTGTTTTTT	CASTADRGLFF
NA	TRBV11-2	TRBJ1-2	NA	TGTGCCAGCAGCTTAGATCTTCTCTATGGCTACACCTTC	CASSLDLLYGYTF
NA	TRBV7-2	TRBJ2-7	NA	TGTGCCAGCAGCTCGCTGAGGGGGGGGCGAGCCTACCCACGCGAGCAGTACTTC	CASSSLRGGRAYPREQYF
NA	TRBV10-3	TRBJ2-1	TRBD1	TGTGCCACCACTGGGACAGCTCTTACCTACAATGAGCAGTTCTTC	CATTGTALTYNEQFF
NA	TRBV6-1	TRBJ2-5	NA	TGTGCCAGCAAAAAGAGGCAGGGCAAAGAGACCCAGTACTTC	CASKKRQGKETQYF
NA	TRBV28	TRBJ2-7	NA	TGTGCCAGCAGTCCCGGCGACAGCTCCTACGAGCAGTACTTC	CASSPGDSSYEQYF
NA	TRBV19	TRBJ1-1	TRBD1	TGTGCCAGTAGTCCAACAGGGGTCATGAACACTGAAGCTTTCTTT	CASSPTGVMNTEAFF
NA	TRBV28	TRBJ1-3	TRBD1	TGTGCCAGCAGCTTTCCGGGACAGGTGCTAAACACCATATATTTT	CASSFPGQVLNTIYF
NA	TRBV4-1	TRBJ2-2	TRBD2	TGCGCCAGCAGCCAAGCCCGGACTAGCGGGAGATATAGCGGGGAGCTGTTTTTT	CASSQARTSGRYSGELFF
NA	TRBV6-5	TRBJ2-5	NA	TGTGCCAGCAGTTATTCTGTTTTTGAGACCCAGTACTTC	CASSYSVFETQYF